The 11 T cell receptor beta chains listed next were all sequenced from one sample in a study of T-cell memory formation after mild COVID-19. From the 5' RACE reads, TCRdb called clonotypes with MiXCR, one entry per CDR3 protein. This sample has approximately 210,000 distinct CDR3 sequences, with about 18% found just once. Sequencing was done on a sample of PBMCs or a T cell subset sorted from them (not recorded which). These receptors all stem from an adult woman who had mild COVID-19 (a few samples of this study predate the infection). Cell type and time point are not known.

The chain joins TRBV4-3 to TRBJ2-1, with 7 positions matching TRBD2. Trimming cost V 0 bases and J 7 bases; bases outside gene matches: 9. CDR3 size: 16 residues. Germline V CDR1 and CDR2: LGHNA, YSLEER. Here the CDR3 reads CASSQEGGGSWNEQFF. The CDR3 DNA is TGCGCCAGCAGCCAAGAGGGAGGCGGGAGCTGGAATGAGCAGTTCTTC.

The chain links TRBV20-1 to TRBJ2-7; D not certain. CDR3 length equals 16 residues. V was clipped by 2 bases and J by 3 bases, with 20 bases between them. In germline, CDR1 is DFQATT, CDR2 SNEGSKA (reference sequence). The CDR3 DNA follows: TGCAGTGCTAGACCGCACCCCCTCCGGGCGGTCTACGAGCAGTACTTC. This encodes CSARPHPLRAVYEQYF.

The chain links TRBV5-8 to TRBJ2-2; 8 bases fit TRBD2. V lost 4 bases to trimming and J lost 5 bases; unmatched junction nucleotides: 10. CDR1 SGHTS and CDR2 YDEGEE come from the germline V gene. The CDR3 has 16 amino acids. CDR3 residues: CASSVRKAGETGELFF. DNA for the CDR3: TGTGCCAGCAGCGTAAGGAAAGCGGGAGAAACCGGGGAGCTGTTTTTT.

CDR3 DNA: TGTGCCAGCAGTTTAGAGACCACCGGGGAGCTGTTTTTT. It is translated as CASSLETTGELFF. The chain is built from TRBV12-3 or TRBV12-4 and TRBJ2-2; D remains unclear. The CDR3 is 13 amino acids. The V gene lost 1 base and the J gene lost 4 bases, with 4 bases spanning the gap.

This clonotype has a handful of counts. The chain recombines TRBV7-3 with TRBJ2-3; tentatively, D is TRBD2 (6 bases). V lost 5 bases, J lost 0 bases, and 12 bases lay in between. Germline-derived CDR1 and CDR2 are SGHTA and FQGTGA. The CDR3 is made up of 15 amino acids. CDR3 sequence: CASSTMSGSTDTQYF. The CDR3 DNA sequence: TGTGCCAGCAGCACGATGAGCGGGAGCACAGATACGCAGTATTTT.

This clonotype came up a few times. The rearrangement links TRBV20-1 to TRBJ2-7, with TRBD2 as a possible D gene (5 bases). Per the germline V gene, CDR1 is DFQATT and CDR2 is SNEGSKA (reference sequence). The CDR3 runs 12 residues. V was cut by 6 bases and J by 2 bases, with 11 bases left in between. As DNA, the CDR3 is TGCAGTGCCGCGGGTGCGACCTACGAGCAGTACTTC. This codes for CSAAGATYEQYF.

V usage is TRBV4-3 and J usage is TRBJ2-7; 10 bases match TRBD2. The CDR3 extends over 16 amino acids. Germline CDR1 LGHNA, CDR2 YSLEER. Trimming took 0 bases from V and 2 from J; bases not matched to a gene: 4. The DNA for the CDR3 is TGCGCCAGCAGCCAAGACTGGACTAGCGGTACCTACGAGCAGTACTTC. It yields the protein CASSQDWTSGTYEQYF.

As DNA, the CDR3 is TGTGCCAGCATCGACAGGGACCCGTACTATGGCTACACCTTC. Its protein product is CASIDRDPYYGYTF. This rearrangement joins TRBV2 to TRBJ1-2, with TRBD1 matching over 7 bases. The CDR3 is 14 amino acids. Germline loops: CDR1 SNHLY, CDR2 FYNNEI. The ends lost 7 bases at V and 3 bases at J; junction bases unmatched: 8.

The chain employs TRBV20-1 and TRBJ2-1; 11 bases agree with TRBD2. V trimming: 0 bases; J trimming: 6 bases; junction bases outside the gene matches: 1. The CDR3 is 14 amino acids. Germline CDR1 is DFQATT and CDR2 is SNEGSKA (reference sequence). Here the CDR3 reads CSARDSGRANEQFF. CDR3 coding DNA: TGCAGTGCTAGAGATAGCGGGAGGGCCAATGAGCAGTTCTTC.

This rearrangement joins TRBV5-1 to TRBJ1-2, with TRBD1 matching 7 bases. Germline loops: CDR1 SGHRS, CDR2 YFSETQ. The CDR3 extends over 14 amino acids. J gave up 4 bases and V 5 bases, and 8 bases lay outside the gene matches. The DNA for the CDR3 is TGCGCCAGCAGTTTCTCGACAGGGAGCTATGGCTACACCTTC. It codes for CASSFSTGSYGYTF.

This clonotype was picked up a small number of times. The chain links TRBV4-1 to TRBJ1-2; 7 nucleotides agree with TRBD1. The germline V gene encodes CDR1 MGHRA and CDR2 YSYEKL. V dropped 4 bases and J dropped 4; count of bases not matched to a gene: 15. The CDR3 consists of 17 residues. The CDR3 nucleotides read TGCGCCAGCAGCCGTATACCCCGGGACAGCGCTCTCTATGGCTACACCTTC. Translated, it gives CASSRIPRDSALYGYTF.